These 8 T cell receptor beta chains were sequenced from one sample in a study of blood T cell repertoires in COVID-19. Here immunoSEQ multiplex PCR was the method, and the copy in TCRdb shows in-frame clones only, minus some. The sample includes about 90,000 clones, about 80% of them seen just once. The sample consisted of peripheral blood. These receptors were obtained from a man in his 70s with acute or convalescent COVID-19.

The chain uses TRBV28 and TRBJ1-1; 10 bases agree with TRBD1. The CDR3 runs 14 residues. Trimming cost V 5 bases and J 5 bases; bases outside gene matches: 5. From germline, CDR1 is MDHEN and CDR2 SYDVKM. Here the CDR3 reads CASSLRTGGTEAFF. The DNA of the CDR3 is TGTGCCAGCAGTCTCCGGACAGGGGGAACTGAAGCTTTCTTT.

This clone has a single count. The gene calls are TRBV9 and TRBJ2-2, with a possible D match to TRBD1 (6 bases). Germline V gene lookup returns CDR1 SGDLS and CDR2 YYNGEE. V dropped 2 bases and J dropped 1 base, with 12 bases sitting between them. CDR3 length: 16 amino acids. In nucleotides, the CDR3 is TGTGCCAGCAGCGTCCAGGGGTCCTTGAACACCGGGGAGCTGTTTTTT. Translated, it gives CASSVQGSLNTGELFF.

This clone was detected many times. The CDR3 protein is CAGGRVGETQYF. CDR3 bases: TGTGCCGGGGGCAGGGTGGGAGAGACCCAGTACTTC. The rearrangement joins TRBV7-9 to TRBJ2-5, with TRBD1 as a possible D gene (6 bases). The V end was cut by 11 bases, the J end by 4 bases, with 14 bases between. There are 12 residues in the CDR3. Germline V gene sequence: CDR1 SEHNR, CDR2 FQNEAQ (reference sequence). Complete variable domain (other parts from reference TRBV7-9 and TRBJ2-5): DTGVSQNPRHKITKRGQNVTFRCDPISEHNRLYWYRQTLGQGPEFLTYFQNEAQLEKSRLLSDRFSAERPKGSFSTLEIQRTEQGDSAMYLCAGGRVGETQYFGPGTRLLVL.

This chain links TRBV3-1 (or the pseudogene TRBV3-2) with TRBJ2-6; no clear D gene. CDR3 length: 16 amino acids. V lost 2 bases and J 0 bases, leaving 8 bases between the germline ends. Germline assignment: CDR1 LGHDT and CDR2 YNNKEL (reference sequence). CDR3 DNA: TGTGCCAGCAGCCAACCCACAAGCTCTGGGGCCAACGTCCTGACTTTC. Its protein product is CASSQPTSSGANVLTF.

The chain couples TRBV7-2 to TRBJ2-1; D is possibly TRBD2 (5 bases). This CDR3 has 15 amino acids. The V gene lost 3 bases and the J gene lost 0 bases, with 9 bases spanning the gap. From germline, CDR1 is SGHTA and CDR2 FQGNSA. The CDR3 region is CASSFQRSSYNEQFF. The DNA for the CDR3 is TGTGCCAGCAGCTTTCAGCGGAGCTCCTACAATGAGCAGTTCTTC.

In the case of this clone: Other DNA sequences in this sample translate to the same CDR3. The rearrangement joins TRBV27 to TRBJ1-5; D gene ambiguous. The CDR3 runs 13 residues. V dropped 5 bases and J dropped 0 bases, with 5 bases sitting between them. The germline gives CDR1 MNHEY, CDR2 SMNVEV (reference sequence). The CDR3 sequence is CASSRDSNQPQHF. The DNA for the CDR3 is TGTGCCAGCAGTCGAGATAGCAATCAGCCCCAGCATTTT.

There are a few counts of this clone. The rearrangement uses TRBV27 and TRBJ2-2, with TRBD2 identical over 11 bases. Germline CDR1 reads MNHEY; CDR2 reads SMNVEV (reference sequence). The CDR3 has 15 amino acids. The ends lost 5 bases at V and 6 bases at J; junction bases unmatched: 5. CDR3 region: CASSLAGGGAGELFF. The CDR3 DNA reads as TGTGCCAGCAGTCTAGCGGGGGGCGGGGCCGGGGAGCTGTTTTTT.

V gene TRBV24-1 combines with J gene TRBJ2-2; D may be TRBD2 (6 bases). The V end was cut by 0 bases, the J end by 0 bases, with 10 bases between. Germline CDR1 reads KGHDR; CDR2 reads SFDVKD. CDR3 length: 17 amino acids. CDR3 residues: CATSDLRGMTNTGELFF. DNA of the CDR3: TGTGCCACCAGTGATTTGCGGGGGATGACGAACACCGGGGAGCTGTTTTTT.